This is a list of T cell receptor beta chains from one sample in a study of identical twins. Each CDR3 protein gets one entry after TCRdb re-called the 5' RACE reads with MiXCR. The data contain nearly 900,000 distinct CDR3 sequences, about 12% of them seen just once; the ten biggest clones take up 1.5% to 2%. This sample was shared with a second study, whose subject was yellow fever vaccine responses in identical twins.

The sequenced sample consisted of PBMCs. The receptors stem from a woman aged 18 to 35 in good health. CDR3s include the opening cysteine and the closing phenylalanine or tryptophan. The D gene is left open where the match is weak. Clone size is given for some rows only: seen once, a few or many times, or a class if the clone is expanded.

size: .
J: TRBJ2-1
V: TRBV6-1
D: TRBD1
DNA: TGTGCCAGCAGTCCACAGGGGGCGGGGTACAATGAGCAGTTCTTC
CDR3: CASSPQGAGYNEQFF

size: .
J: TRBJ2-1
V: TRBV4-2
D: TRBD2
DNA: TGTGCCAGCAGCCACCCTGGGACTAGCAAGTTCGAGCAGTTCTTC
CDR3: CASSHPGTSKFEQFF

size: few
J: TRBJ1-2
V: TRBV5-1
D: .
DNA: TGCGCCAGCAGCTTGGAATCGGTACAAAACTATGGCTACACCTTC
CDR3: CASSLESVQNYGYTF

size: .
J: TRBJ2-1
V: TRBV6-2/TRBV6-3
D: .
DNA: TGTGCCAGCAGTTACGCGGGTTACAATGAGCAGTTCTTC
CDR3: CASSYAGYNEQFF

size: .
J: TRBJ2-7
V: TRBV4-1
D: .
DNA: TGCGCCAGCAGCCACCCCGGCCCTGGTGAATACGAGCAGTACTTC
CDR3: CASSHPGPGEYEQYF

size: many
J: TRBJ2-1
V: TRBV27
D: TRBD2
DNA: TGTGCCAGCAGCTATGGGGAGGGACCTTACAATGAGCAGTTCTTC
CDR3: CASSYGEGPYNEQFF

size: few
J: TRBJ2-7
V: TRBV10-3
D: .
DNA: TGTGCCATCAGTGGTTCGGACTCAGCCTACGAGCAGTACTTC
CDR3: CAISGSDSAYEQYF

size: .
J: TRBJ1-2
V: TRBV7-9
D: .
DNA: TGTGCCAGCAGCTTAGACATACTGGAGGGCGTAGGCGGCTACACCTTC
CDR3: CASSLDILEGVGGYTF

size: .
J: TRBJ2-5
V: TRBV3-1
D: .
DNA: TGTGCCAGCAGCCAAGCCCTGGTAGACTTCCAAGAGACCCAGTACTTC
CDR3: CASSQALVDFQETQYF

size: many
J: TRBJ2-2
V: TRBV2
D: .
DNA: TGTGCCAGCAGGGTGGACTTAGTGGCGAACACCGGGGAGCTGTTTTTT
CDR3: CASRVDLVANTGELFF

size: .
J: TRBJ2-1
V: TRBV10-1
D: .
DNA: TGCGCCAGCAGTCCAGGCGTGGCCAGCTCCTACAATGAGCAGTTCTTC
CDR3: CASSPGVASSYNEQFF

size: few
J: TRBJ2-7
V: TRBV20-1
D: TRBD2
DNA: TGCAGTGCTCCGAAGGGCGGGACTAGCGGGAGGGCCTACGAGCAGTACTTC
CDR3: CSAPKGGTSGRAYEQYF

size: many
J: TRBJ2-1
V: TRBV5-1
D: .
DNA: TGCGCCAGCAGCTTGTCTGACTCCTACAATGAGCAGTTCTTC
CDR3: CASSLSDSYNEQFF

size: .
J: TRBJ2-7
V: TRBV10-3
D: .
DNA: TGTGCCATCAGGCCGAGCTCCTACGAGCAGTACTTC
CDR3: CAIRPSSYEQYF

size: .
J: TRBJ1-2
V: TRBV20-1
D: .
DNA: TGCAGTGCTAGAGAGGACAAGAACTATGGCTACACCTTC
CDR3: CSAREDKNYGYTF

size: few
J: TRBJ2-1
V: TRBV29-1
D: TRBD2
DNA: TGCAGCGTTGATCGAGCGGGGGGGTGGGAGCAGTTCTTC
CDR3: CSVDRAGGWEQFF

size: few
J: TRBJ1-5
V: TRBV15
D: TRBD1
DNA: TGTGCCACCAGCAGGTCCGGGACAGGCCTCAATCAGCCCCAGCATTTT
CDR3: CATSRSGTGLNQPQHF

size: .
J: TRBJ2-5
V: TRBV5-1
D: .
DNA: TGCGCCAGCAGCTTGGGCCCCACAGGGTCGGAGACCCAGTACTTC
CDR3: CASSLGPTGSETQYF

size: .
J: TRBJ2-1
V: TRBV6-2/TRBV6-3
D: .
DNA: TGTGCCAGCACCGGACAGAACAATGAGCAGTTCTTC
CDR3: CASTGQNNEQFF

size: few
J: TRBJ2-3
V: TRBV7-9
D: .
DNA: TGTGCCAGCAGCCCCAGATTAAGCACAGATACGCAGTATTTT
CDR3: CASSPRLSTDTQYF

size: .
J: TRBJ2-7
V: TRBV29-1
D: TRBD1
DNA: TGCAGCGTTGTACACTTCGGACAGGGGTCCTACGAGCAGTACTTC
CDR3: CSVVHFGQGSYEQYF

size: few
J: TRBJ2-7
V: TRBV5-1
D: .
DNA: TGCGCCAGCAGCTTGCTAGACGAGCAGTACTTC
CDR3: CASSLLDEQYF

size: .
J: TRBJ2-1
V: TRBV7-8
D: TRBD2
DNA: TGTGCCAGCAGCTTATCGGGAGGGCGTACCTACAATGAGCAGTTCTTC
CDR3: CASSLSGGRTYNEQFF

size: many
J: TRBJ2-3
V: TRBV12-3/TRBV12-4
D: TRBD1
DNA: TGTGCCAGCGATGACAGGGCAAGCACAGATACGCAGTATTTT
CDR3: CASDDRASTDTQYF

size: few
J: TRBJ2-3
V: TRBV5-4
D: TRBD2
DNA: TGTGCCAGCAGCTATGGACTAGCGGGGGGGCCATACTCTAGCACAGATACGCAGTATTTT
CDR3: CASSYGLAGGPYSSTDTQYF

size: .
J: TRBJ1-2
V: TRBV10-2
D: .
DNA: TGCGCCAGCAGTCCGCGGACGGATTACTATGGCTACACCTTC
CDR3: CASSPRTDYYGYTF

size: few
J: TRBJ1-1
V: TRBV29-1
D: TRBD1
DNA: TGCAGCGTTGAAGTGCAGGGGGCTTCTGAAGCTTTCTTT
CDR3: CSVEVQGASEAFF

size: .
J: TRBJ2-7
V: TRBV4-2
D: TRBD1
DNA: TGTGCCAGCAGCACAACAGGGGGTACCTACGAGCAGTACTTC
CDR3: CASSTTGGTYEQYF

size: few
J: TRBJ2-3
V: TRBV15
D: .
DNA: TGTGCCACCAGCGGGGAGGGGGCTGCAAGCACAGATACGCAGTATTTT
CDR3: CATSGEGAASTDTQYF

size: .
J: TRBJ1-6
V: TRBV12-3/TRBV12-4
D: .
DNA: TGTGCCAGCAGTTTATCGGGGACTGGCAATTCACCCCTCCACTTT
CDR3: CASSLSGTGNSPLHF

size: .
J: TRBJ2-5
V: TRBV11-2
D: .
DNA: TGTGCCAGCAGCTTATGGGCTCGCCAAGAGACCCAGTACTTC
CDR3: CASSLWARQETQYF

size: few
J: TRBJ2-5
V: TRBV5-1
D: TRBD1
DNA: TGCGCCAGCAGCGGCGGACAGGGCCACCAAGAGACCCAGTACTTC
CDR3: CASSGGQGHQETQYF

size: few
J: TRBJ1-2
V: TRBV20-1
D: TRBD1
DNA: TGCAGTGCTAGAGCACCCTCGGGACAGCACTACACCTTC
CDR3: CSARAPSGQHYTF

size: few
J: TRBJ2-5
V: TRBV18
D: .
DNA: TGTGCCAGCTCTCCCGACAAACAAGAGACCCAGTACTTC
CDR3: CASSPDKQETQYF

size: many
J: TRBJ1-3
V: TRBV9
D: .
DNA: TGTGCCAGCAGCGTAGATCAGGGACCCAGCTCTGGAAACACCATATATTTT
CDR3: CASSVDQGPSSGNTIYF

size: .
J: TRBJ2-7
V: TRBV6-5
D: TRBD2
DNA: TGTGCCAGCAGTTACTCGCCTAGCGGCAAGGCTTGGGGGTACGAGCAGTACTTC
CDR3: CASSYSPSGKAWGYEQYF

size: many
J: TRBJ2-1
V: TRBV24-1
D: .
DNA: TGTGCCACCAGTGGGACGGATTACAATGAGCAGTTCTTC
CDR3: CATSGTDYNEQFF

size: few
J: TRBJ1-2
V: TRBV2
D: TRBD1
DNA: TGTGCCAGCAGCCGGACAGGAGAAAAACGCAGGAAAGGGACAGCTAACTATGGCTACACCTTC
CDR3: CASSRTGEKRRKGTANYGYTF

size: few
J: TRBJ2-5
V: TRBV5-1
D: .
DNA: TGCGCCAGCAGCTGGGGGTCGGGCACCCAAGAGACCCAGTACTTC
CDR3: CASSWGSGTQETQYF

size: few
J: TRBJ2-3
V: TRBV11-2
D: TRBD2
DNA: TGTGCCAGCAGCAGGTGGGGCAGCGGGAGTGTTACTAACACAGATACGCAGTATTTT
CDR3: CASSRWGSGSVTNTDTQYF

size: few
J: TRBJ2-5
V: TRBV24-1
D: TRBD1
DNA: TGTGCCACCAGTGATCGGGACAGCCTACGGGAGACCCAGTACTTC
CDR3: CATSDRDSLRETQYF